The 26 T cell receptor beta chains given below trace back to one sample, sequenced in a study of control samples from healthy donors and cancer patients (dated by TCRdb to the early 2020s). The library relied on the immunoSEQ multiplex PCR assay. The source is immuneACCESS, and TCRdb retained only in-frame sequences with V and J called. Part of the clones is not carried over; for the studies checked, unresolved V genes explain less than half of this, and the remainder is unexplained. The table for this sample lists some 130,000 clones; approximately 94% of them were counted only once. The ten top clones hold about 1.5% of the sample. Material: PBMCs. The receptors were sampled from a man aged 45 to 65 with head and neck cancer.

The chain has TRBV6-1 and TRBJ1-6, with unresolved D. Trimming removed 0 bases from V and 2 bases from J, with 11 bases in between. CDR1 is MNHNS and CDR2 is SASEGT in the germline V gene. The CDR3 extends over 17 amino acids. The CDR3 sequence: CASSEASRGTYNSPLHF. DNA for the CDR3: TGTGCCAGCAGTGAAGCCTCGCGGGGAACCTATAATTCACCCCTCCACTTT.

The V call is TRBV18, the J call TRBJ2-5; the D is unclear. The germline V and J ends were trimmed by 3 bases and 5 bases, with 7 bases remaining between them. The germline CDR1 and CDR2 sequences are KGHSH and LQKENI. CDR3 length: 12 amino acids. CDR3 DNA: TGTGCCAGCTCACCCTTTAGGGAGACCCAGTACTTC. This sequence encodes CASSPFRETQYF.

The V gene is TRBV28, the J gene TRBJ1-1, with D hard to call. The V gene lost 6 bases and the J gene lost 7 bases, with 9 bases spanning the gap. The CDR3 totals 11 residues. Germline V gene sequence: CDR1 MDHEN, CDR2 SYDVKM. The CDR3 coding sequence is TGTGCCAGCAGACTCGACGGTGAAGCTTTCTTT. Its protein is CASRLDGEAFF. Looking up the rest from reference TRBV28 and TRBJ1-1 gives the full variable domain: DVKVTQSSRYLVKRTGEKVFLECVQDMDHENMFWYRQDPGLGLRLIYFSYDVKMKEKGDIPEGYSVSREKKERFSLILESASTNQTSMYLCASRLDGEAFFGQGTRLTVV.

The chain has TRBV7-9 and TRBJ1-6; 8 nucleotides line up with TRBD1. Per the germline V gene, CDR1 is SEHNR and CDR2 is FQNEAQ (reference sequence). Germline trimming cut 5 bases from V and 14 bases from J; bases unmatched to any gene: 11. CDR3 length equals 14 residues. This CDR3 is CASSLTGGRVTLHF. Written as DNA, the CDR3 is TGTGCCAGCAGCCTTACAGGGGGAAGGGTAACCCTCCACTTT. Full variable domain (missing parts from reference TRBV7-9 and TRBJ1-6): DTGVSQNPRHKITKRGQNVTFRCDPISEHNRLYWYRQTLGQGPEFLTYFQNEAQLEKSRLLSDRFSAERPKGSFSTLEIQRTEQGDSAMYLCASSLTGGRVTLHFGNGTRLTVT.

In its sample, this clone was seen once. The CDR3 spells CASSLSDTQYF. DNA for the CDR3: TGTGCTAGTTCTCTTTCGGATACGCAGTATTTT. V usage is TRBV12-5 and J usage is TRBJ2-3; no firm D call. The CDR3 spans 11 residues. With 8 bases removed from V and 6 bases from J, the gap between germline ends came to 9 bases. Germline V lookup: CDR1 LGHNT, CDR2 FRNRAP.

This clone was seen a handful of times. The chain joins TRBV9 to TRBJ2-7, with 8 positions matching TRBD1. This CDR3 has 13 amino acids. J lost 5 bases, V lost 3 bases, and 4 bases had no gene match. CDR1 and CDR2 from the germline V gene are SGDLS and YYNGEE. CDR3 in amino acids: CASSATGGNEQYF. The CDR3 bases are TGTGCCAGCAGCGCTACAGGGGGGAACGAGCAGTACTTC.

The chain carries TRBV7-8 and TRBJ1-1; 7 bases align to TRBD1. Germline V gene data show CDR1 as SGHVS and CDR2 as FQNEAQ. There are 17 residues in the CDR3. V lost 4 bases, J lost 1 base, and 12 bases stayed unmatched. CDR3 amino acids: CASSSRQGSSGNTEAFF. The CDR3 bases are TGTGCCAGCAGCTCTAGACAGGGATCGTCCGGGAACACTGAAGCTTTCTTT.

V gene TRBV19 combines with J gene TRBJ1-1; possibly TRBD1 for D (6 bases). Germline V lookup: CDR1 LNHDA, CDR2 SQIVND (reference sequence). CDR3 length: 17 residues. The V and J ends lost 4 bases and 3 bases respectively, with 21 bases between them. CDR3 sequence (DNA): TGTGCCAGTAGTACTCCTCCGGGGAGGGGGGCCTACACTGAAGCTTTCTTT. Protein: CASSTPPGRGAYTEAFF.

As regards this clone: A junction end diverges from the germline sequence, so it may reflect a read error. The chain couples TRBV3-1 (or the pseudogene TRBV3-2) to TRBJ2-7; TRBD2 matches at 8 bases. The germline gives CDR1 LGHDT, CDR2 YNNKEL (reference sequence). The CDR3 runs to 12 residues. CDR3: CASSQAQRGIHF. The CDR3 DNA reads as TGTGCCAGCAGCCAGGCCCAGCGGGGGATCCACTTC.

The CDR3 spells CASSLAGLAGAQETQYF. The CDR3 nucleotides are TGCGCCAGCAGCTTGGCCGGGCTAGCGGGGGCCCAAGAGACCCAGTACTTC. This chain uses TRBV5-1 with TRBJ2-5; 10 positions agree with TRBD2. With V trimmed by 0 bases and J by 1 base, 6 bases remained unmatched. The CDR3 loop spans 17 amino acids. Germline V gene lookup returns CDR1 SGHRS and CDR2 YFSETQ.

This sequence joins TRBV27 and TRBJ1-2, with 7 bases that match TRBD1. Germline CDR1 is MNHEY and CDR2 is SMNVEV (reference sequence). V gave up 0 bases and J gave up 8 bases; unmatched junction bases: 12. This CDR3 comprises 16 residues. The CDR3 DNA is TGTGCCAGCAGTTTATCCCACTCCTTGACAGGGTACGGCTACACCTTC. It encodes CASSLSHSLTGYGYTF.

This chain uses TRBV19 with TRBJ2-7, with a tentative D call TRBD1 (6 bases). Per germline, CDR1 LNHDA and CDR2 SQIVND (reference sequence). The CDR3 contains 15 residues. V lost 0 bases and J 1 base, leaving 10 bases between the germline ends. CDR3 bases: TGTGCCAGTAGTATAGATCTGGGGGCTTCCTACGAGCAGTACTTC. Protein product: CASSIDLGASYEQYF.

The chain recombines TRBV7-6 with TRBJ2-7; a possible D gene is TRBD2 (6 bases). CDR1 and CDR2 (germline): SGHVS, FNYEAQ. Trimming removed 1 base at V and 2 bases at J, with 9 bases between. This CDR3 region has 14 residues. CDR3: CASSLGAGPYEQYF. CDR3 in DNA: TGTGCCAGCAGCTTAGGTGCGGGACCCTACGAGCAGTACTTC.

This CDR3 reads CASSPQPGLYNEQFF. The CDR3 DNA reads as TGTGCCAGCTCACCACAACCGGGACTTTACAATGAGCAGTTCTTC. The chain uses TRBV18 and TRBJ2-1; D is possibly TRBD2 (6 bases). This CDR3 contains 15 residues. The germline V gene encodes CDR1 KGHSH and CDR2 LQKENI. The germline V and J ends were trimmed by 1 base and 4 bases, with 11 bases remaining between them.

V and J are TRBV21-1 and TRBJ2-2; TRBD2 is taken as the D call from the table, unchecked against the DNA. TRBV21-1 is flagged as a pseudogene. The CDR3 sequence is 17 residues long. The CDR3 protein is CASSKGLAGGYTGELFF. Here the CDR3 DNA reads TGTGCCAGCAGCAAAGGGCTAGCGGGGGGTTACACCGGGGAGCTGTTTTTT.

The V and J genes are TRBV24-1 and TRBJ2-2, with 8 bases that match TRBD1. The CDR3 spans 16 residues. Per germline, CDR1 KGHDR and CDR2 SFDVKD. V lost 7 bases, J lost 1 base, and 7 bases stayed unmatched. DNA for the CDR3: TGTGCCACCAGAGCCCCGGGACAGGAGAACACCGGGGAGCTGTTTTTT. Its protein is CATRAPGQENTGELFF.

The rearrangement links TRBV6-5 to TRBJ1-2; weak D call: TRBD1 (5 bases). CDR3 length: 13 residues. CDR1 and CDR2 from the germline V gene are MNHEY and SVGAGI. Between the trimmed V and J ends, which lost 7 bases and 1 base, there was a span of 10 bases. For the CDR3, the DNA is TGTGCCAGCACTGTAGACAGTAACTATGGCTACACCTTC. Translated, it gives CASTVDSNYGYTF.

This sequence joins TRBV20-1 and TRBJ2-5, with D tentatively TRBD1 (5 bases). The CDR3 covers 11 residues. With 5 bases removed from V and 4 bases from J, the gap between germline ends came to 8 bases. CDR1 is DFQATT and CDR2 is SNEGSKA in the germline V gene (reference sequence). CDR3 amino acids: CSARRVETQYF. CDR3 bases: TGCAGTGCTCGCAGGGTAGAGACCCAGTACTTC.

The chain carries TRBV3-1 (or the pseudogene TRBV3-2) and TRBJ1-2; the match to TRBD1 covers 9 bases. Germline CDR1 reads LGHDT; CDR2 reads YNNKEL (reference sequence). V gave up 1 base and J gave up 2 bases; unmatched junction bases: 8. There are 17 residues in the CDR3. For the CDR3, the DNA is TGTGCCAGCAGCCAAGTTCTCGGGACAGGGCGAAACTATGGCTACACCTTC. Its protein product is CASSQVLGTGRNYGYTF.

The rearrangement uses TRBV4-2 and TRBJ2-5; 13 bases match TRBD2. V lost 1 base, J lost 4 bases, and 6 bases stayed unmatched. The CDR3 contains 17 residues. Germline V lookup: CDR1 LGHNA, CDR2 YNFKEQ. The CDR3 bases are TGTGCCAGCAGCCAAGCTACTAGCGGGGGGGCCGTAGAGACCCAGTACTTC. It yields the protein CASSQATSGGAVETQYF.

This chain connects TRBV25-1 to TRBJ1-5; D is possibly TRBD1 (5 bases). The CDR3 is made up of 14 amino acids. Trimming left V 4 bases short and J 4 bases short, with 11 bases between. Germline V gene lookup returns CDR1 MGHDK and CDR2 SYGVNS. The DNA for the CDR3 is TGTGCCAGCAGTGGCTGGGGGGTAAATCAGCCCCAGCATTTT. The encoded protein is CASSGWGVNQPQHF.

The chain uses TRBV7-2 and TRBJ1-5, with no clear D. Germline CDR1 is SGHTA and CDR2 is FQGNSA. V lost 5 bases to trimming and J lost 6 bases, with 11 bases between them. The CDR3 runs to 13 residues. This CDR3 reads CASSVGGSQPQHF. As DNA, the CDR3 is TGTGCCAGCAGCGTGGGAGGTAGTCAGCCCCAGCATTTT.

The chain's CDR3 is CASSLIRGDEQYF. The CDR3 DNA follows: TGTGCCAGCAGCTTAATTCGCGGGGACGAGCAGTACTTC. The V call is TRBV7-9, the J call TRBJ2-7; a weak D match, TRBD2 (6 bases). Germline V gives CDR1 SEHNR, CDR2 FQNEAQ (reference sequence). The V gene lost 2 bases and the J gene lost 5 bases, with 10 bases spanning the gap. The CDR3 runs to 13 residues.

The chain joins TRBV7-9 to TRBJ1-4; 7 nucleotides line up with TRBD1. The germline V gene has CDR1 SEHNR and CDR2 FQNEAQ (reference sequence). V lost 5 bases to trimming and J lost 2 bases; unmatched junction nucleotides: 17. The CDR3 loop spans 19 amino acids. The CDR3 region is CASSPTGVGLRSTNEKLFF. The CDR3 bases are TGTGCCAGCAGCCCTACAGGGGTTGGGTTGAGATCGACTAATGAAAAACTGTTTTTT.

This clone was seen more than once but under ten times. The CDR3 coding sequence is TGTGCCAGCAGCCAAGATGGACGATCACCCCTCCACTTT. Translated: CASSQDGRSPLHF. J is TRBJ1-6 and V is TRBV4-2; unclear D gene. The CDR3 sequence is 13 residues long. V lost 0 bases to trimming and J lost 10 bases, with 7 bases between them. Germline-derived CDR1 and CDR2 are LGHNA and YNFKEQ.

Here the CDR3 reads CASSLEWGGTGELFF. In DNA, the CDR3 is TGCGCCAGCAGCTTGGAATGGGGGGGGACCGGGGAGCTGTTTTTT. This chain joins TRBV5-1 and TRBJ2-2; TRBD2 matches at 7 bases. The CDR3 extends over 15 amino acids. V lost 0 bases to trimming and J lost 5 bases; unmatched junction nucleotides: 4. The germline V gene encodes CDR1 SGHRS and CDR2 YFSETQ. Variable domain in full (rest from reference TRBV5-1 and TRBJ2-2): KAGVTQTPRYLIKTRGQQVTLSCSPISGHRSVSWYQQTPGQGLQFLFEYFSETQRNKGNFPGRFSGRQFSNSRSEMNVSTLELGDSALYLCASSLEWGGTGELFFGEGSRLTVL.